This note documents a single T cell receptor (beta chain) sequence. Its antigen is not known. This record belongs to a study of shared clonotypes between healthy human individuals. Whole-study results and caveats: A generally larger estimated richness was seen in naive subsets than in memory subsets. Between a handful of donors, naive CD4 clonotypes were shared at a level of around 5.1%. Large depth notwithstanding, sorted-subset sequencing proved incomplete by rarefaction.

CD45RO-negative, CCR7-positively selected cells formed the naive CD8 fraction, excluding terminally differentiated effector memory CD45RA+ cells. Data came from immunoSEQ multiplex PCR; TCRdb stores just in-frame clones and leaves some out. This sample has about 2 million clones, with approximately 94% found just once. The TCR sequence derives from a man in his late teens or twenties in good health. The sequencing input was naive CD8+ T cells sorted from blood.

The CDR3 is CASQRMNTEAFF. For the CDR3, the DNA is TGTGCCAGTCAGAGAATGAACACTGAAGCTTTCTTT. The chain combines TRBV7-9 with TRBJ1-1; D remains unclear. From germline, CDR1 is SEHNR and CDR2 FQNEAQ (reference sequence). Trimming pared 9 bases from V and 0 bases from J, leaving 8 bases between. CDR3 length: 12 residues.